The 14 T cell receptor beta chains presented below share a single source sample, sequenced in a study of blood T cell repertoires in COVID-19. The data were produced by immunoSEQ multiplex PCR, yet TCRdb's version contains in-frame clones alone and is incomplete. The sample lists under 300,000 clones, around 81% occurring once. Sequenced input: peripheral blood. Receptors were obtained from a woman aged 55-69 years with active or convalescent COVID-19.

Only one count was recorded for this clone. The genes are TRBV7-3 and TRBJ2-3; the D gene is possibly TRBD2 (7 bases). The ends were cut back, 2 bases at V and 4 bases at J, with 19 bases in the middle. Germline-derived CDR1 and CDR2 are SGHTA and FQGTGA. The length of the CDR3 is 17 residues. Here the CDR3 reads CASSLVSGGPSADTQYF. The CDR3 DNA is TGTGCCAGCAGCTTAGTCTCCGGGGGGCCTTCGGCAGATACGCAGTATTTT.

V is TRBV10-3 and J is TRBJ2-2; the match to TRBD1 covers 7 bases. The CDR3 loop spans 15 amino acids. V shed 8 bases and J 2 bases; nucleotides not matched to a gene: 8. Germline-derived CDR1 and CDR2 are ENHRY and SYGVKD. CDR3 nucleotide sequence: TGTGCCATCTCGGGACAGACGGGAAACACCGGGGAGCTGTTTTTT. Amino acid sequence: CAISGQTGNTGELFF.

This clone was counted between two and nine times. This rearrangement joins TRBV7-9 to TRBJ1-1; tentatively, D is TRBD1 (6 bases). The CDR3 has 13 residues. Per germline, CDR1 SEHNR and CDR2 FQNEAQ (reference sequence). Trimming shortened V by 5 bases and J by 4 bases, and 11 bases separated the two germline ends. The chain's CDR3 is CASSTTGSTEAFF. In DNA form, the CDR3 reads TGTGCCAGCAGCACCACAGGGTCCACTGAAGCTTTCTTT.

The chain links TRBV6-1 to TRBJ2-3; D gene uncertain. CDR3 size: 17 residues. The germline V gene encodes CDR1 MNHNS and CDR2 SASEGT. V was clipped by 4 bases and J by 2 bases, with 19 bases between them. The CDR3 DNA is TGTGCCAGCAGTGGGGCTCTCCGCTCCGGTGCCACAGATACGCAGTATTTT. It yields the protein CASSGALRSGATDTQYF.

The chain is built from TRBV18 and TRBJ2-7; TRBD1 is a possible D gene (6 bases). Between the trimmed V and J ends, which lost 6 bases and 6 bases, there was a span of 15 bases. CDR3 length: 13 amino acids. Germline V gives CDR1 KGHSH, CDR2 LQKENI. CDR3 coding DNA: TGTGCCAGCTCGGGGGCGACCGGCGGCGAGCAGTACTTC. Its translation is CASSGATGGEQYF.

This clone was counted ten times or more. CDR3 sequence (DNA): TGTGCCAGCAGTGACTCGACTAGCGGGGATGTAGAGACCCAGTACTTC. Translating it yields CASSDSTSGDVETQYF. V and J are TRBV6-4 and TRBJ2-5; 11 bases match TRBD2. After removal of 0 bases from V and 4 bases from J, the junction contained 4 bases not matched to a gene. The CDR3 consists of 16 residues. Germline V gene lookup returns CDR1 MRHNA and CDR2 SNTAGT.

The sample holds one count of this clone. The DNA of the CDR3 is TGTGCCAGCTCACAAGATAGACAGGGTGGGGAAGCTTTCTTT. It codes for CASSQDRQGGEAFF. The chain has TRBV18 and TRBJ1-1, with 7 positions matching TRBD1. Germline-derived CDR1 and CDR2 are KGHSH and LQKENI. V shed 4 bases, J shed 8 bases, and the junction held 10 bases outside the gene matches. The CDR3 length is 14 residues.

V usage is TRBV18 and J usage is TRBJ1-3; 9 bases line up with TRBD1. This CDR3 spans 19 amino acids. The germline V gene has CDR1 KGHSH and CDR2 LQKENI. V shed 5 bases, J shed 4 bases, and the junction held 18 bases outside the gene matches. The CDR3 spells CASSNRDREKSSRGNTIYF. The CDR3 DNA reads TGTGCCAGCTCAAACCGGGACAGGGAAAAGTCGTCGAGAGGAAACACCATATATTTT.

CDR3 residues: CASRLRTGLTSYEQYF. Here the CDR3 DNA reads TGCGCCAGCAGGTTGCGGACAGGGTTAACCTCCTACGAGCAGTACTTC. The chain recombines TRBV5-1 with TRBJ2-7; 8 bases map to TRBD1. The CDR3 sequence is 16 residues long. Germline CDR1 and CDR2: SGHRS and YFSETQ. V lost 5 bases to trimming and J lost 0 bases; unmatched junction nucleotides: 10.

Remarks on this clone: This specimen includes other DNA sequences encoding the same CDR3. This chain joins TRBV14 and TRBJ1-2; TRBD1 matches at 7 bases. The length of the CDR3 is 14 residues. Trimming cost V 1 base and J 7 bases; bases outside gene matches: 6. Germline V CDR1 and CDR2: SGHDN, FVKESK. CDR3 region: CASSQARQGGGYTF. CDR3 sequence (DNA): TGTGCCAGCAGCCAAGCTCGACAGGGCGGTGGCTACACCTTC. The variable domain in full, completed from reference TRBV14 and TRBJ1-2, reads EAGVTQFPSHSVIEKGQTVTLRCDPISGHDNLYWYRRVMGKEIKFLLHFVKESKQDESGMPNNRFLAERTGGTYSTLKVQPAELEDSGVYFCASSQARQGGGYTFGSGTRLTVV.

The J gene is TRBJ2-5, the V gene TRBV6-1; tentatively, D is TRBD2 (5 bases). V shed 3 bases and J shed 4 bases, with 12 bases lying between them. From germline, CDR1 is MNHNS and CDR2 SASEGT. The CDR3 covers 14 residues. In DNA, the CDR3 is TGTGCCAGCAGTGAGCCCCTACGGGGAGAGACCCAGTACTTC. Amino acids: CASSEPLRGETQYF.

This clone was seen just once. The chain combines TRBV18 with TRBJ1-4; D unclear. Trimming removed 6 bases at V and 5 bases at J, with 16 bases between. Germline loops: CDR1 KGHSH, CDR2 LQKENI. This CDR3 is 15 amino acids long. This CDR3 is CASSSPGGPNEKLFF. The CDR3 nucleotides read TGTGCCAGCTCGTCCCCAGGTGGTCCCAATGAAAAACTGTTTTTT.

This clone was observed a few times. V gene TRBV19 combines with J gene TRBJ1-5; 7 bases are a match to TRBD1. CDR3 length: 16 residues. J lost 0 bases, V lost 3 bases, and 5 bases had no gene match. Germline lookup yields CDR1 LNHDA and CDR2 SQIVND (reference sequence). The CDR3 DNA reads as TGTGCCAGTAGTATCGGACAGGTCCTTAGCAATCAGCCCCAGCATTTT. Its translation is CASSIGQVLSNQPQHF.

V gene TRBV5-6 combines with J gene TRBJ2-3; 12 bases match TRBD1. CDR3 length: 15 residues. The germline V gene encodes CDR1 SGHDT and CDR2 YYEEEE. The trim removed 4 bases at V and 3 bases at J, leaving 3 bases unmatched. CDR3 amino acids: CASSRDRGLTDTQYF. DNA for the CDR3: TGTGCCAGCAGCCGGGACAGGGGGCTGACAGATACGCAGTATTTT.